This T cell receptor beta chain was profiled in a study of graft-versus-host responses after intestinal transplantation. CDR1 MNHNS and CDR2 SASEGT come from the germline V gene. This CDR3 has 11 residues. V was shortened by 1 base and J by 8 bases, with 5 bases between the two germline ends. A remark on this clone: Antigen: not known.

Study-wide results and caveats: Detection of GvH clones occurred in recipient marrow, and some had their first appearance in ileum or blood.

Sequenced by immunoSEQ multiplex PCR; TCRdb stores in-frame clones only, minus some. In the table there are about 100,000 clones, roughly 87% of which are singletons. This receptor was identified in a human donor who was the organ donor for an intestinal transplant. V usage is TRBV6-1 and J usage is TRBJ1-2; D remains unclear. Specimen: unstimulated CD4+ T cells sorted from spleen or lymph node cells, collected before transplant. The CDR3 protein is CASSEGTGYTF. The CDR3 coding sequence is TGTGCCAGCAGTGAAGGGACGGGCTACACCTTC.